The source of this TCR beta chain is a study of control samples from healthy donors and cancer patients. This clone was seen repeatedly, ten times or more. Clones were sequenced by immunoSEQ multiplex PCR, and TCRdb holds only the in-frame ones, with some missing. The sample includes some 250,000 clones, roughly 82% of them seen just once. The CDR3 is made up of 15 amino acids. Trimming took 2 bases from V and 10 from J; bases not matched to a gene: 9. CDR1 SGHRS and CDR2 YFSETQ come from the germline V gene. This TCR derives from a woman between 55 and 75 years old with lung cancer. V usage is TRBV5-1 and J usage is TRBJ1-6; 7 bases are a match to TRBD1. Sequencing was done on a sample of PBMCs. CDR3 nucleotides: TGCGCCAGCAGCTTACTGACAGGGAAAGAGTCACCCCTCCACTTT. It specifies CASSLLTGKESPLHF.